This T cell receptor (beta chain) was sequenced in a study of shared T cell receptors in the human thymus. The CDR3 runs to 15 residues. The germline V gene encodes CDR1 MNHNS and CDR2 SASEGT. Clones were sequenced by immunoSEQ multiplex PCR, and TCRdb holds only the in-frame ones, with some missing. The sample comprises hundreds of thousands of clones, over 75% of which are singletons, and 0.008% to 0.011% rests with the top ten. This sample also belongs to another study, concerning human thymus T cells. That source adds: Thymic and blood repertoires appeared to display a bias in their usage of V and J genes.

This sequence originates from a boy younger than two with a congenital heart defect. The chain carries TRBV6-1 and TRBJ2-5, with D hard to call. The DNA end favors TRBJ2-7, so the J call may be wrong. The sequencing input was thymocytes. CDR3 coding DNA: TGTGCCAGCCTTAGAGATTGGTGGTGGCGGTACGAGCAGTACTTC. Its translation: CASLRDWWWRYEQYF.